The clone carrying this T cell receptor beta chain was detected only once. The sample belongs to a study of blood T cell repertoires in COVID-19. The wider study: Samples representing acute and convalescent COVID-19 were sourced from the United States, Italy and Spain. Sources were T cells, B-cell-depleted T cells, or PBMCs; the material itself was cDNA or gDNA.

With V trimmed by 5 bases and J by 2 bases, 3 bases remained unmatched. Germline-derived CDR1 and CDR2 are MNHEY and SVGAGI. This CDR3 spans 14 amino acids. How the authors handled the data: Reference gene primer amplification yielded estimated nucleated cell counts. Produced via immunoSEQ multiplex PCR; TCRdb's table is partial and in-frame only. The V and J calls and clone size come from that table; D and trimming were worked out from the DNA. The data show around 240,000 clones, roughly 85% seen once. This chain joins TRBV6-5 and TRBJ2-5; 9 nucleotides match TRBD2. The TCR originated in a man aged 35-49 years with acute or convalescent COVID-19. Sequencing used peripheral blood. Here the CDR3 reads CASSPRGGQETQYF. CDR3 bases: TGTGCCAGCAGTCCGCGGGGGGGGCAAGAGACCCAGTACTTC.